One sample yielded the 3 T cell receptor beta chains listed below, sequenced in a study of cytomegalovirus exposure and HLA in healthy donors (dated by TCRdb to the late 2010s). Libraries were prepared through the immunoSEQ multiplex PCR assay. The multiplex PCR relied on a mix of 60 forward primers for TCR Vbeta segments and 13 reverse primers for TCR Jbeta segments. The source is immuneACCESS, and TCRdb retained only in-frame sequences with V and J called. Part of the clones is not carried over; for the studies checked, unresolved V genes explain less than half of this, and the remainder is unexplained. The sample table records 90,000 to 120,000 clones; 70% to 80% of these occur just once. The ten largest clones represent about 2.3% of the sample. Sample: PBMCs. These receptors originate from a man aged 18-30 years in good health and CMV-seronegative.

This clone was picked up a small number of times. The gene calls are TRBV9 and TRBJ2-3; D is uncertain. The CDR3 is 15 amino acids. The ends were cut back, 4 bases at V and 0 bases at J, with 12 bases in the middle. Germline-derived CDR1 and CDR2 are SGDLS and YYNGEE. This chain's CDR3 is CASSSPLSSTDTQYF. CDR3 coding DNA: TGTGCCAGCAGCTCACCCCTTAGTAGCACAGATACGCAGTATTTT.

The chain recombines TRBV23-1 with TRBJ1-6, with D possibly TRBD1 on 6 matching bases. TRBV23-1 belongs to the ORF category, with a function that is uncertain. Between the trimmed V and J ends, which lost 0 bases and 14 bases, there was a span of 26 bases. The CDR3 covers 18 residues. The CDR3 nucleotides are TGCGCCAGCAGTCAATCTAGGGCGGACTCCTGGGAGAGGGGGACCCTCCACTTT. Amino acids: CASSQSRADSWERGTLHF.

J is TRBJ2-3 and V is TRBV29-1; D not certain. The V end was cut by 4 bases, the J end by 4 bases, with 12 bases between. Per germline, CDR1 SQVTM and CDR2 ANQGSEA. The CDR3 runs to 13 residues. The CDR3, as DNA: TGCAGCGTTGGACTCCTGTTTGCAGATACGCAGTATTTT. Translating it yields CSVGLLFADTQYF.